The 9 T cell receptor beta chains given below trace back to one sample, sequenced in a study of cytomegalovirus exposure and HLA in healthy donors. Primers included in the PCR were 60 Vbeta and 13 Jbeta primers. Using immunoSEQ multiplex PCR, the repertoire was profiled, and TCRdb retains in-frame clones only, with some absent. Of roughly 190,000 clones listed, under 80% were seen once; the top ten hold about 3.4%. Sample: PBMCs. These TCRs come from a female donor in good health and CMV-seronegative.

The chain carries TRBV18 and TRBJ1-2; 10 bases match TRBD1. Germline trimming cut 3 bases from V and 3 bases from J; bases unmatched to any gene: 7. The CDR3 is made up of 16 amino acids. The germline CDR1 and CDR2 sequences are KGHSH and LQKENI. The CDR3 coding sequence is TGTGCCAGCTCACCCGATGGACAGGGGGAATACTATGGCTACACCTTC. Protein sequence: CASSPDGQGEYYGYTF.

The J gene is TRBJ1-5, the V gene TRBV5-1; 8 nucleotides align to TRBD1. CDR3 length: 15 residues. Germline CDR1 is SGHRS and CDR2 is YFSETQ. The V segment lost 0 bases and the J segment 6 bases; nucleotides outside the gene matches: 5. The CDR3 here is CASSLGQGAAQPQHF. DNA of the CDR3: TGCGCCAGCAGCTTGGGGCAGGGGGCCGCTCAGCCCCAGCATTTT.

This clone has a single count. The same CDR3 is also encoded by other DNA sequences in this sample. The chain couples TRBV5-1 to TRBJ1-4; the match to TRBD1 covers 8 bases. The germline gives CDR1 SGHRS, CDR2 YFSETQ. There are 15 residues in the CDR3. The trim removed 3 bases at V and 0 bases at J, leaving 1 base unmatched. CDR3 nucleotides: TGCGCCAGCAGCTCGACAGGGGCAACTAATGAAAAACTGTTTTTT. Its translation is CASSSTGATNEKLFF.

The chain has TRBV5-1 and TRBJ2-5; 10 positions agree with TRBD2. Germline CDR1 and CDR2: SGHRS and YFSETQ. The CDR3 sequence is 18 residues long. The J segment lost 4 bases and the V segment lost 0 bases, leaving 12 bases of the junction unmatched. In DNA, the CDR3 is TGCGCCAGCAGCTTGGACTCGGGGCTAGCGGGAGTTTCAGAGACCCAGTACTTC. Protein product: CASSLDSGLAGVSETQYF.

The V gene is TRBV9, the J gene TRBJ2-1, with 9 nucleotides matching TRBD1. The CDR3 consists of 16 residues. CDR1 is SGDLS, CDR2 YYNGEE, per germline. J lost 9 bases, V lost 2 bases, and 12 bases had no gene match. This chain's CDR3 is CASSVSGTGRIFEQFF. DNA for the CDR3: TGTGCCAGCAGCGTTTCCGGGACAGGGAGAATTTTTGAGCAGTTCTTC.

The chain couples TRBV11-2 to TRBJ1-4; 10 positions match TRBD1. The CDR3 is made up of 14 amino acids. CDR1 is SGHAT and CDR2 is FQNNGV in the germline V gene. V gave up 1 base and J gave up 11 bases; unmatched junction bases: 4. In DNA, the CDR3 is TGTGCCAGCAGCTTAGCGGGACAGGGGAGTAAACTGTTTTTT. Its translation: CASSLAGQGSKLFF.

The V gene is TRBV7-2, the J gene TRBJ2-2; 8 bases are shared with TRBD2. Germline assignment: CDR1 SGHTA and CDR2 FQGNSA. The CDR3 length is 15 residues. The V gene end was trimmed by 0 bases and the J gene end by 3 bases; junction bases not matched to a gene: 0. CDR3 sequence reads: CASSLALADTGELFF. CDR3 DNA sequence: TGTGCCAGCAGCTTAGCACTAGCGGACACCGGGGAGCTGTTTTTT.

The chain links TRBV10-3 to TRBJ2-7, with 9 bases that match TRBD2. The V gene end was trimmed by 3 bases and the J gene end by 2 bases; junction bases not matched to a gene: 8. The CDR3 totals 16 residues. Germline-derived CDR1 and CDR2 are ENHRY and SYGVKD. The CDR3 region is CAISDSFQRGAYEQYF. The CDR3, as DNA: TGTGCCATCAGTGACAGCTTCCAGCGGGGGGCCTACGAGCAGTACTTC.

The chain has TRBV5-1 and TRBJ2-1, with 10 nucleotides matching TRBD2. This CDR3 region has 16 residues. Germline V gene lookup returns CDR1 SGHRS and CDR2 YFSETQ. With V trimmed by 4 bases and J by 4 bases, 8 bases remained unmatched. CDR3 amino acids: CASSPVGTSAYNEQFF. Here the CDR3 DNA reads TGCGCCAGCAGCCCGGTGGGGACTAGCGCTTACAATGAGCAGTTCTTC.